A single sample is the source of the 21 T cell receptor beta chains below, sequenced in a study of blood T cell repertoires in COVID-19. Libraries were prepared by immunoSEQ multiplex PCR; TCRdb keeps only in-frame clonotypes and omits some of them. The sample includes 200,000 to 250,000 clones, less than 85% of them seen just once. Sequenced: PBMCs or T cells enriched from blood (not recorded which). These receptors all come from a man aged 55 to 70 who had recovered from COVID-19.

The chain has TRBV11-2 and TRBJ2-1; 9 nucleotides agree with TRBD1. The CDR3 contains 15 residues. Germline CDR1 SGHAT, CDR2 FQNNGV. Trimming at V came to 4 bases and at J to 7 bases, leaving 8 bases not matched to a gene. The CDR3 here is CASSSSGTGTNEQFF. For the CDR3, the DNA is TGTGCCAGCAGCTCATCCGGGACAGGGACGAATGAGCAGTTCTTC.

V gene TRBV18 combines with J gene TRBJ1-1; 9 nucleotides agree with TRBD1. CDR3 length: 15 amino acids. The V and J ends lost 5 bases and 0 bases, in that order; junction bases with no gene match: 4. Germline V gene lookup returns CDR1 KGHSH and CDR2 LQKENI. The CDR3 spells CASSAGTGLNTEAFF. The CDR3, as DNA: TGTGCCAGCTCAGCCGGGACAGGGCTGAACACTGAAGCTTTCTTT.

The chain carries TRBV5-6 and TRBJ1-4; maybe TRBD1 (5 bases). The CDR3 is 14 amino acids. CDR1 and CDR2 (germline): SGHDT, YYEEEE. With 4 bases removed from V and 3 bases from J, the gap between germline ends came to 10 bases. The CDR3 region has the DNA TGTGCCAGCAGCCTCGGACAAGCTAATGAAAAACTGTTTTTT. It yields the protein CASSLGQANEKLFF.

V and J are TRBV18 and TRBJ1-6; D remains ambiguous. CDR1 and CDR2 from the germline V gene are KGHSH and LQKENI. This CDR3 contains 15 residues. V shed 2 bases and J shed 0 bases, with 5 bases lying between them. The CDR3 is CASSPGSSYNSPLHF. The CDR3 DNA sequence: TGTGCCAGCTCACCAGGGAGCTCCTATAATTCACCCCTCCACTTT.

The chain has TRBV30 and TRBJ1-5; D not resolved. Per germline, CDR1 GTSNPN and CDR2 SVGIG (reference sequence). Between the trimmed V and J ends, which lost 0 bases and 7 bases, there was a span of 13 bases. The CDR3 consists of 14 residues. CDR3 loop: CAWSVLGGGQPQHF. Written as DNA, the CDR3 is TGTGCCTGGAGTGTACTCGGCGGAGGACAGCCCCAGCATTTT.

V is TRBV18 and J is TRBJ1-1; D unresolved. CDR3 length: 12 amino acids. In germline, CDR1 is KGHSH, CDR2 LQKENI. V lost 6 bases to trimming and J lost 4 bases, with 9 bases between them. The CDR3 nucleotides read TGTGCCAGCTCGACCTACAGCACTGAAGCTTTCTTT. It encodes CASSTYSTEAFF.

This chain links TRBV7-2 with TRBJ1-5; TRBD1 is a possible D gene (5 bases). Germline CDR1 SGHTA, CDR2 FQGNSA. CDR3 length: 16 amino acids. Trimming removed 5 bases from V and 7 bases from J, with 21 bases in between. CDR3 protein: CASSIEPGGGEQPQHF. CDR3 nucleotide sequence: TGTGCCAGCAGCATCGAACCGGGGGGAGGGGAACAGCCCCAGCATTTT.

The chain uses TRBV30 and TRBJ1-6, with D unclear. Trimming pared 3 bases from V and 10 bases from J, leaving 16 bases between. The CDR3 sequence is 14 residues long. Per germline, CDR1 GTSNPN and CDR2 SVGIG (reference sequence). For the CDR3, the DNA is TGTGCCTGGAGCCGCGGGAGCCGAGAATCACCCCTCCACTTT. Protein sequence: CAWSRGSRESPLHF.

The rearrangement joins TRBV7-2 to TRBJ1-4, with 8 bases lining up with TRBD1. V shed 3 bases and J 4 bases; nucleotides not matched to a gene: 4. This CDR3 is 15 amino acids long. In germline, CDR1 is SGHTA, CDR2 FQGNSA. The CDR3 DNA follows: TGTGCCAGCAGCTTCATGGGACAGGTTAATGAAAAACTGTTTTTT. Translation: CASSFMGQVNEKLFF.

The chain joins TRBV7-2 to TRBJ2-1; 13 positions agree with TRBD2. CDR1 SGHTA and CDR2 FQGNSA come from the germline V gene. Germline trimming cut 5 bases from V and 9 bases from J; bases unmatched to any gene: 10. CDR3 length: 16 residues. The CDR3 region is CASSPGTSGKWGEQFF. The CDR3, as DNA: TGTGCCAGCAGCCCAGGGACTAGCGGGAAATGGGGTGAGCAGTTCTTC.

The CDR3 DNA reads as TGCGCCAGCAGCCAAGAATTTGAGGGGGGGCGATACGAGCAGTACTTC. Protein sequence: CASSQEFEGGRYEQYF. V gene TRBV4-3 combines with J gene TRBJ2-7, with D tentatively TRBD2 (7 bases). V lost 0 bases to trimming and J lost 4 bases, with 16 bases between them. Germline CDR1 and CDR2: LGHNA and YSLEER. The CDR3 loop spans 16 amino acids.

The V gene is TRBV6-2 or TRBV6-3, the J gene TRBJ1-6; D remains ambiguous. Trimming cost V 2 bases and J 3 bases, with 5 bases left between them. The CDR3 runs 14 residues. Germline loops: CDR1 MNHEY, CDR2 SVGEGT. The CDR3 loop is CASSYGGYNSPLHF. In DNA, the CDR3 is TGTGCCAGCAGTTACGGCGGCTATAATTCACCCCTCCACTTT.

This clone was observed a few times. The same CDR3 also results from other DNA sequences found in this sample. This rearrangement joins TRBV7-2 to TRBJ1-2; TRBD1 might be the D (5 bases). The germline gives CDR1 SGHTA, CDR2 FQGNSA. Trimming took 4 bases from V and 1 from J, leaving 10 bases between them. This CDR3 spans 14 amino acids. The CDR3, as DNA: TGTGCCAGCAGCTATGACAGAATTAACTATGGCTACACCTTC. This encodes CASSYDRINYGYTF.

The rearrangement uses TRBV12-3 or TRBV12-4 and TRBJ1-2; 8 bases agree with TRBD1. This CDR3 is built from 13 residues. V shed 2 bases, J shed 4 bases, and the junction held 0 bases outside the gene matches. The chain's CDR3 is CASSLQGAYGYTF. The CDR3 DNA is TGTGCCAGCAGTTTACAGGGGGCCTATGGCTACACCTTC.

This clone was counted once. This chain connects TRBV7-6 to TRBJ1-3, with 7 bases that match TRBD1. CDR3 size: 17 residues. Germline V lookup: CDR1 SGHVS, CDR2 FNYEAQ. J gave up 3 bases and V 1 base, and 9 bases lay outside the gene matches. CDR3 residues: CASSLVVAGGGGNTIYF. The CDR3 region has the DNA TGTGCCAGCAGCTTAGTGGTGGCAGGGGGTGGTGGAAACACCATATATTTT.

The gene calls are TRBV30 and TRBJ2-5, with TRBD2 as a possible D gene (6 bases). This CDR3 spans 13 amino acids. CDR1 is GTSNPN and CDR2 is SVGIG in the germline V gene (reference sequence). V dropped 1 base and J dropped 6 bases, with 12 bases sitting between them. CDR3 protein: CAWSGTGGQTQYF. The DNA for the CDR3 is TGTGCCTGGAGTGGGACTGGAGGGCAGACCCAGTACTTC.

This chain links TRBV6-1 with TRBJ2-1; perhaps TRBD2 as D (5 bases). Trimming pared 2 bases from V and 10 bases from J, leaving 15 bases between. The CDR3 consists of 14 residues. Germline V CDR1 and CDR2: MNHNS, SASEGT. CDR3 in amino acids: CASSEMSSSREQFF. The CDR3 nucleotides read TGTGCCAGCAGTGAAATGTCTAGCTCACGGGAGCAGTTCTTC.

V is TRBV30 and J is TRBJ1-2; possibly TRBD1 for D (6 bases). This CDR3 spans 11 amino acids. V was trimmed by 4 bases and J by 8 bases, leaving 11 bases between them. Germline CDR1 reads GTSNPN; CDR2 reads SVGIG (reference sequence). CDR3 DNA sequence: TGTGCCTGGATGGAAGGGGGAGGCTACACCTTC. It encodes CAWMEGGGYTF.

The chain couples TRBV18 to TRBJ2-7, with a weak D call TRBD1 (5 bases). CDR3 size: 16 residues. V was shortened by 0 bases and J by 2 bases, with 14 bases between the two germline ends. CDR1 KGHSH and CDR2 LQKENI come from the germline V gene. CDR3 bases: TGTGCCAGCTCACCACCCGACCGCCAGGGCCCCTACGAGCAGTACTTC. It is translated as CASSPPDRQGPYEQYF.

This chain joins TRBV5-4 and TRBJ2-3, with a tentative D call TRBD1 (5 bases). CDR3 length equals 14 residues. Deletions cut 0 bases from V and 1 base from J, with 6 bases between. Germline CDR1 and CDR2: SGHNT and YYREEE (reference sequence). The CDR3 is CASSLEGGTDTQYF. In nucleotides, the CDR3 is TGTGCCAGCAGCTTGGAAGGGGGCACAGATACGCAGTATTTT.

In this sample, this clone turned up a few times. The gene calls are TRBV4-3 and TRBJ1-6, with unresolved D. Germline values: CDR1 LGHNA, CDR2 YSLEER. The CDR3 runs 15 residues. Trimming left V 0 bases short and J 5 bases short, with 8 bases between. CDR3 residues: CASSQDHLNNSPLHF. CDR3 coding DNA: TGCGCCAGCAGCCAAGATCACTTGAATAATTCACCCCTCCACTTT.